This entry lists 9 T cell receptor beta chains sequenced from one sample in a study of blood T cell repertoires in COVID-19. Measured with immunoSEQ multiplex PCR; TCRdb has only the in-frame clones, and not every one. Of a few hundred thousand clones in the sample, about 90% were seen once. The material sequenced was PBMCs or T cells enriched from blood (not recorded which). Receptors were obtained from a woman in her twenties or thirties who had recovered from COVID-19.

The rearrangement joins TRBV7-9 to TRBJ2-6; D is ambiguous. V dropped 5 bases and J dropped 0 bases, with 5 bases sitting between them. CDR3 length: 14 amino acids. Germline values: CDR1 SEHNR, CDR2 FQNEAQ (reference sequence). In DNA, the CDR3 is TGTGCCAGCAGCGACAACTCTGGGGCCAACGTCCTGACTTTC. Translation gives CASSDNSGANVLTF.

This chain connects TRBV10-3 to TRBJ1-1, with D perhaps matching TRBD1 (6 bases). CDR3 length equals 15 residues. Germline assignment: CDR1 ENHRY and CDR2 SYGVKD. V shed 5 bases and J shed 0 bases, with 13 bases lying between them. The CDR3 DNA reads TGTGCCATCAGTTCCAGGACAGTTATGAACACTGAAGCTTTCTTT. This translates into CAISSRTVMNTEAFF.

The V and J genes are TRBV5-1 and TRBJ2-5; no clear D. V was trimmed by 4 bases and J by 4 bases, leaving 20 bases between them. This CDR3 is 16 amino acids long. CDR1 and CDR2 (germline): SGHRS, YFSETQ. CDR3 loop: CASSPSLNISPETQYF. Here the CDR3 DNA reads TGCGCCAGCAGCCCTTCACTAAACATCTCCCCAGAGACCCAGTACTTC. The variable domain in full, with the rest retrieved from reference TRBV5-1 and TRBJ2-5, is KAGVTQTPRYLIKTRGQQVTLSCSPISGHRSVSWYQQTPGQGLQFLFEYFSETQRNKGNFPGRFSGRQFSNSRSEMNVSTLELGDSALYLCASSPSLNISPETQYFGPGTRLLVL.

The gene calls are TRBV20-1 and TRBJ1-1, with TRBD1 as a possible D gene (6 bases). The CDR3 extends over 11 amino acids. Germline CDR1 is DFQATT and CDR2 is SNEGSKA (reference sequence). V was cut by 8 bases and J by 6 bases, with 13 bases left in between. The CDR3 spells CSSYRVAEAFF. The CDR3 coding sequence is TGCAGTTCATACAGGGTTGCTGAAGCTTTCTTT.

J is TRBJ2-3 and V is TRBV28, with 14 bases that match TRBD2. The CDR3 has 17 residues. Germline CDR1 MDHEN, CDR2 SYDVKM. After removal of 4 bases from V and 4 bases from J, the junction contained 7 bases not matched to a gene. CDR3 coding DNA: TGTGCCAGCAGTTCACCCGGGACTAGCGGGAGTTCAGATACGCAGTATTTT. Its translation: CASSSPGTSGSSDTQYF.

The V and J genes are TRBV5-8 and TRBJ2-2; a weak D match, TRBD2 (6 bases). Deletions cut 4 bases from V and 2 bases from J, with 15 bases between. CDR3 size: 16 residues. The germline gives CDR1 SGHTS, CDR2 YDEGEE. The CDR3 bases are TGTGCCAGCAGCCCCGGACTATCCTTCAACACCGGGGAGCTGTTTTTT. Its protein is CASSPGLSFNTGELFF.

The chain links TRBV7-8 to TRBJ2-2; D is unresolved. The CDR3 is 12 residues long. The V gene's germline CDR1 is SGHVS and CDR2 FQNEAQ. Trimming removed 5 bases at V and 9 bases at J, with 10 bases between. CDR3 amino acids: CASSVGSRELFF. The CDR3, as DNA: TGTGCCAGCAGCGTAGGAAGCCGGGAGCTGTTTTTT.

This chain joins TRBV15 and TRBJ1-2; 9 nucleotides line up with TRBD1. Germline CDR1 and CDR2: LNHNV and YYDKDF (reference sequence). The CDR3 extends over 17 amino acids. After removal of 0 bases from V and 6 bases from J, the junction contained 11 bases not matched to a gene. The CDR3, as DNA: TGTGCCACCAGCAGAGATCGAATAACAGGGGGCTTGGATGGCTACACCTTC. It encodes CATSRDRITGGLDGYTF.

This clone was seen once. The V and J genes are TRBV18 and TRBJ1-1; the D gene is possibly TRBD1 (5 bases). V lost 0 bases to trimming and J lost 1 base, with 9 bases between them. CDR1 and CDR2 from the germline V gene are KGHSH and LQKENI. The CDR3 totals 15 residues. The CDR3 is CASSPPNQGNTEAFF. The CDR3 DNA reads as TGTGCCAGCTCACCACCGAACCAGGGGAACACTGAAGCTTTCTTT.